The next 16 T cell receptor beta chains were all read from a single sample in a study of cytomegalovirus exposure and HLA in healthy donors. Using immunoSEQ multiplex PCR, the repertoire was profiled, and TCRdb retains in-frame clones only, with some absent. The profile shows approximately 160,000 clones, nearly 90% of them singletons. Material: PBMCs. These receptors originate from a woman aged 18-29 years in good health and CMV-seropositive.

The rearrangement links TRBV7-9 to TRBJ2-3; D unresolved. Germline V CDR1 and CDR2: SEHNR, FQNEAQ (reference sequence). Between the trimmed V and J ends, which lost 5 bases and 5 bases, there was a span of 5 bases. The CDR3 covers 11 residues. CDR3 in amino acids: CASSPLDTQYF. The CDR3 DNA reads TGTGCCAGCAGCCCCCTAGATACGCAGTATTTT. Together with reference TRBV7-9 and TRBJ2-3, the CDR3 gives the full variable domain: DTGVSQNPRHKITKRGQNVTFRCDPISEHNRLYWYRQTLGQGPEFLTYFQNEAQLEKSRLLSDRFSAERPKGSFSTLEIQRTEQGDSAMYLCASSPLDTQYFGPGTRLTVL.

The chain couples TRBV6-6 to TRBJ2-7; tentatively, D is TRBD2 (6 bases). Trimming removed 4 bases at V and 3 bases at J, with 13 bases between. Looked up from germline, CDR1 is MNHNY and CDR2 is SVGAGI (reference sequence). The CDR3 has 14 amino acids. CDR3 sequence (DNA): TGTGCCAGCAGTTTAGCGGATTGGAACTACGAGCAGTACTTC. Its protein is CASSLADWNYEQYF.

V gene TRBV5-1 combines with J gene TRBJ1-1, with a tentative D call TRBD1 (5 bases). The CDR3 runs to 13 residues. CDR1 is SGHRS, CDR2 YFSETQ, per germline. Deletions cut 6 bases from V and 4 bases from J, with 13 bases between. Written as DNA, the CDR3 is TGCGCCAGCACCGGGCCGGGGGGCACTGAAGCTTTCTTT. Amino acid sequence: CASTGPGGTEAFF.

The V call is TRBV10-3, the J call TRBJ2-5; 9 bases line up with TRBD1. Germline V gene data show CDR1 as ENHRY and CDR2 as SYGVKD. There are 14 residues in the CDR3. The J segment lost 3 bases and the V segment lost 6 bases, leaving 5 bases of the junction unmatched. CDR3 bases: TGTGCCATCAGGGACCGGGACAGGGAAGAGACCCAGTACTTC. This encodes CAIRDRDREETQYF.

The CDR3 is CASSWTPDTEAFF. The CDR3 DNA reads as TGTGCCAGCAGTTGGACACCCGACACTGAAGCTTTCTTT. This chain uses TRBV2 with TRBJ1-1; D might be TRBD1 (5 bases). Germline V gene sequence: CDR1 SNHLY, CDR2 FYNNEI. The CDR3 is made up of 13 amino acids. V gave up 5 bases and J gave up 3 bases, with 10 bases separating them.

V gene TRBV6-1 combines with J gene TRBJ2-2; 12 nucleotides line up with TRBD2. CDR3 size: 18 residues. After removal of 3 bases from V and 3 bases from J, the junction contained 8 bases not matched to a gene. CDR1 and CDR2 from the germline V gene are MNHNS and SASEGT. CDR3 nucleotides: TGTGCCAGCAGTGATATCCTCGGACTAGCGGGATACACCGGGGAGCTGTTTTTT. Translation: CASSDILGLAGYTGELFF.

The genes are TRBV6-6 and TRBJ2-7, with D perhaps matching TRBD1 (5 bases). CDR1 and CDR2 from the germline V gene are MNHNY and SVGAGI (reference sequence). The CDR3 runs 14 residues. The ends were cut back, 6 bases at V and 3 bases at J, with 15 bases in the middle. The CDR3 protein is CASRKQATGYEQYF. The DNA for the CDR3 is TGTGCCAGCAGGAAACAGGCCACTGGCTACGAGCAGTACTTC.

This clone was detected only a few times. The chain joins TRBV10-2 to TRBJ1-5; 7 bases map to TRBD1. The CDR3 spans 13 residues. V lost 10 bases, J lost 4 bases, and 7 bases stayed unmatched. The germline V gene encodes CDR1 WSHSY and CDR2 SAAADI. The CDR3 here is CATAGTENQPQHF. The CDR3 DNA reads as TGCGCCACCGCGGGGACAGAAAATCAGCCCCAGCATTTT.

This clone has at least ten counts. The rearrangement links TRBV2 to TRBJ2-1; 8 bases are a match to TRBD2. V lost 8 bases to trimming and J lost 5 bases; unmatched junction nucleotides: 11. The CDR3 length is 15 residues. Germline CDR1 is SNHLY and CDR2 is FYNNEI. The CDR3, as DNA: TGTGCCAGCTACACCGGGACTAGTTATGACAATGAGCAGTTCTTC. It encodes CASYTGTSYDNEQFF.

This chain uses TRBV5-1 with TRBJ2-7; 7 bases agree with TRBD1. Germline lookup yields CDR1 SGHRS and CDR2 YFSETQ. With 3 bases clipped from V and 3 bases from J, the junction kept 3 bases outside the gene matches. CDR3 length: 13 amino acids. The DNA of the CDR3 is TGCGCCAGCAGCTGGGGACAGAACTACGAGCAGTACTTC. Amino acid sequence: CASSWGQNYEQYF.

The V and J genes are TRBV6-1 and TRBJ2-1, with 7 bases fitting TRBD2. The length of the CDR3 is 16 residues. Germline-derived CDR1 and CDR2 are MNHNS and SASEGT. Trimming removed 0 bases from V and 7 bases from J; junction bases left unmatched: 9. The CDR3 DNA sequence: TGTGCCAGCAGTGAAGCGCTGCGGGGCGGGGGTAATGAGCAGTTCTTC. Translating gives CASSEALRGGGNEQFF.

This clone has only one observation. The rearrangement joins TRBV4-2 to TRBJ2-1; possible D gene TRBD2, 6 bases. From germline, CDR1 is LGHNA and CDR2 YNFKEQ. The CDR3 loop spans 13 amino acids. Trimming pared 3 bases from V and 11 bases from J, leaving 14 bases between. The CDR3 sequence: CASSHQIADQQFF. The DNA of the CDR3 is TGTGCCAGCAGCCACCAAATAGCGGACCAGCAGTTCTTC.

The CDR3 here is CASSPYGQALGGNTIYF. The DNA for the CDR3 is TGCGCCAGCAGCCCGTATGGACAGGCCCTGGGGGGAAACACCATATATTTT. This chain joins TRBV5-1 and TRBJ1-3, with 7 bases lining up with TRBD1. J was trimmed by 4 bases and V by 4 bases; bases with no gene match: 14. The CDR3 spans 17 residues. CDR1 and CDR2 (germline): SGHRS, YFSETQ. Based on the CDR3 plus reference TRBV5-1 and TRBJ1-3, the full variable domain is KAGVTQTPRYLIKTRGQQVTLSCSPISGHRSVSWYQQTPGQGLQFLFEYFSETQRNKGNFPGRFSGRQFSNSRSEMNVSTLELGDSALYLCASSPYGQALGGNTIYFGEGSWLTVV.

V and J are TRBV27 and TRBJ1-4; TRBD1 might be the D (5 bases). This CDR3 spans 18 amino acids. The V and J ends lost 6 bases and 3 bases respectively, with 23 bases between them. Germline values: CDR1 MNHEY, CDR2 SMNVEV (reference sequence). The CDR3, as DNA: TGTGCCAGCAGGCAAACAGGCCCCTGGGGCCCCCCTAATGAAAAACTGTTTTTT. Its protein product is CASRQTGPWGPPNEKLFF.

This sequence joins TRBV2 and TRBJ2-3; D is perhaps TRBD2 (6 bases). V lost 4 bases to trimming and J lost 0 bases, with 8 bases between them. The CDR3 has 14 amino acids. Germline lookup yields CDR1 SNHLY and CDR2 FYNNEI. The CDR3 DNA reads TGTGCCAGCAGTGTAGCGGAGAGCACAGATACGCAGTATTTT. Protein: CASSVAESTDTQYF. The full variable domain, its missing parts supplied by reference TRBV2 and TRBJ2-3, is EPEVTQTPSHQVTQMGQEVILRCVPISNHLYFYWYRQILGQKVEFLVSFYNNEISEKSEIFDDQFSVERPDGSNFTLKIRSTKLEDSAMYFCASSVAESTDTQYFGPGTRLTVL.

The CDR3 DNA is TGTGCCAGCAGCCCAGGACAGGGGATTGCCGGGGAGCTGTTTTTT. Its translation: CASSPGQGIAGELFF. The J gene is TRBJ2-2, the V gene TRBV6-5; 9 nucleotides align to TRBD1. Per germline, CDR1 MNHEY and CDR2 SVGAGI. J lost 6 bases, V lost 6 bases, and 8 bases had no gene match. This CDR3 comprises 15 residues.